The rows below give T cell receptor beta chains drawn from one sample of a study of Ad26.COV2.S vaccination and SARS-CoV-2 variants. The method was immunoSEQ multiplex PCR; TCRdb's version includes in-frame clones alone and lacks a portion of them. This table holds about 180,000 clones, roughly 87% found once. The sample here was peripheral blood, taken after recovery from COVID-19. The receptors were sampled from a human donor who had recovered from COVID-19. Both conserved end residues are part of each CDR3. Each record gives: V gene, J gene, clone size, CDR3 protein. Size is omitted from some rows. Given values are once, few, many or a class for expanded clones.

v_call: TRBV7-8
j_call: TRBJ1-4
clone_size: few
cdr3_aa: CASSLRGEKLFF

v_call: TRBV2
j_call: TRBJ1-2
clone_size: .
cdr3_aa: CASSGPTGRDYGYTF

v_call: TRBV5-1
j_call: TRBJ2-5
clone_size: .
cdr3_aa: CASSPGGEYETQYF

v_call: TRBV18
j_call: TRBJ2-3
clone_size: .
cdr3_aa: CASSPGLAGARVDTQYF

v_call: TRBV9
j_call: TRBJ1-4
clone_size: once
cdr3_aa: CASSVATLTNEKLFF

v_call: TRBV11-3
j_call: TRBJ1-1
clone_size: .
cdr3_aa: CASSLDGGSRHEVTEAFF

v_call: TRBV2
j_call: TRBJ2-2
clone_size: .
cdr3_aa: CASSSYRGTDTGELFF

v_call: TRBV7-9
j_call: TRBJ2-7
clone_size: .
cdr3_aa: CASSSRDRTYEQYF

v_call: TRBV5-1
j_call: TRBJ1-2
clone_size: .
cdr3_aa: CASSRGLGDGYTF

v_call: TRBV7-2
j_call: TRBJ2-1
clone_size: .
cdr3_aa: CASSLVGLAGGYNEQFF

v_call: TRBV15
j_call: TRBJ1-2
clone_size: .
cdr3_aa: CATSREGIGYGYTF

v_call: TRBV27
j_call: TRBJ2-3
clone_size: .
cdr3_aa: CASSLGLAGLDTQYF

v_call: TRBV9
j_call: TRBJ2-1
clone_size: .
cdr3_aa: CASSVSGGYNEQFF

v_call: TRBV11-1
j_call: TRBJ2-5
clone_size: once
cdr3_aa: CASSPAGGPETQYF

v_call: TRBV19
j_call: TRBJ2-7
clone_size: .
cdr3_aa: CASSIEAGYPYEQYF

v_call: TRBV7-9
j_call: TRBJ1-4
clone_size: .
cdr3_aa: CASSFDSVNEKLFF

v_call: TRBV2
j_call: TRBJ2-7
clone_size: .
cdr3_aa: CASSGDTPYEQYF

v_call: TRBV19
j_call: TRBJ2-1
clone_size: .
cdr3_aa: CASSGTGDEQFF

v_call: TRBV7-2
j_call: TRBJ2-3
clone_size: .
cdr3_aa: CASSTRGASGGVSDTQYF

v_call: TRBV30
j_call: TRBJ1-1
clone_size: .
cdr3_aa: CACPDRSNTEAFF

v_call: TRBV30
j_call: TRBJ2-2
clone_size: .
cdr3_aa: CALSGLADGELFF

v_call: TRBV4-1
j_call: TRBJ2-7
clone_size: .
cdr3_aa: CASSQEAGGPYEQYF

v_call: TRBV19
j_call: TRBJ2-2
clone_size: .
cdr3_aa: CASSIRPVTGELFF

v_call: TRBV7-3
j_call: TRBJ2-2
clone_size: once
cdr3_aa: CASSSYPRGLATTGELFF

v_call: TRBV18
j_call: TRBJ2-7
clone_size: .
cdr3_aa: CASAGTGEQYF

v_call: TRBV3-1/TRBV3-2
j_call: TRBJ1-4
clone_size: .
cdr3_aa: CASSQGREKLFF

v_call: TRBV2
j_call: TRBJ2-3
clone_size: large
cdr3_aa: CASIPGSYDTQYF

v_call: TRBV19
j_call: TRBJ1-2
clone_size: .
cdr3_aa: CASSIATGLGYTF

v_call: TRBV7-9
j_call: TRBJ2-5
clone_size: .
cdr3_aa: CASGTSGGAETQYF

v_call: TRBV12-3/TRBV12-4
j_call: TRBJ1-1
clone_size: .
cdr3_aa: CASSTFGDNRAFF

v_call: TRBV9
j_call: TRBJ2-5
clone_size: .
cdr3_aa: CASSVGGPGETQYF

v_call: TRBV9
j_call: TRBJ1-3
clone_size: .
cdr3_aa: CASSVRYSGNTIYF

v_call: TRBV14
j_call: TRBJ1-2
clone_size: few
cdr3_aa: CASSPAWGGYTF

v_call: TRBV7-9
j_call: TRBJ2-3
clone_size: .
cdr3_aa: CASCPGAYYTDTQYF

v_call: TRBV4-1
j_call: TRBJ2-3
clone_size: few
cdr3_aa: CASSHLGLAGGPGDTDTQYF

v_call: TRBV19
j_call: TRBJ1-1
clone_size: .
cdr3_aa: CASSIDQAGLNTEAFF

v_call: TRBV27
j_call: TRBJ2-1
clone_size: .
cdr3_aa: CASSIISGESSYNEQFF